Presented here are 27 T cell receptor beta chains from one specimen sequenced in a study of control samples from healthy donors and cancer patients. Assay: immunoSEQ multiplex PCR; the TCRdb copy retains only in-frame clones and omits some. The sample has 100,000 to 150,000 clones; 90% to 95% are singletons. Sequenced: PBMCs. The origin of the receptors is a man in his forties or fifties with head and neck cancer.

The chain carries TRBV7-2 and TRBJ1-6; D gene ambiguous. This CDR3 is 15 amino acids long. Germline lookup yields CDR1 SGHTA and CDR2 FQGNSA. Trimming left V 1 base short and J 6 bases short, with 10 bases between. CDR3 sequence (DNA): TGTGCCAGCAGCTTAGTCGGAGGCGGTAATTCACCCCTCCACTTT. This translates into CASSLVGGGNSPLHF.

The CDR3 sequence is CASSPTPFRGRQIGNTIYF. In nucleotides, the CDR3 is TGTGCCAGCAGCCCAACTCCCTTTAGGGGGCGACAGATTGGAAACACCATATATTTT. The chain joins TRBV28 to TRBJ1-3; 7 bases map to TRBD1. The CDR3 contains 19 residues. J was trimmed by 3 bases and V by 6 bases; bases with no gene match: 20. CDR1 is MDHEN, CDR2 SYDVKM, per germline.

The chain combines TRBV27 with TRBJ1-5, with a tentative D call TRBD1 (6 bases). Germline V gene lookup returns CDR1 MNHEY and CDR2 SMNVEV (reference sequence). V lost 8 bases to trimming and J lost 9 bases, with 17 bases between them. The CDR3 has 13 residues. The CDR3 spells CASGRGARGPQHF. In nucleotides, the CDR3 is TGTGCCAGCGGCCGGGGGGCTCGAGGGCCCCAGCATTTT.

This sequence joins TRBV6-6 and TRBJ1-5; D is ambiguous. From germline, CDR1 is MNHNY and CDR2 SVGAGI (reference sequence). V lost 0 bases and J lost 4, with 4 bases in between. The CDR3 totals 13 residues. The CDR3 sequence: CASSYSNNQPQHF. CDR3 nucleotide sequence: TGTGCCAGCAGTTACTCGAATAATCAGCCCCAGCATTTT.

DNA of the CDR3: TGTGCCAGCAGTTCGACTCTCGCCAGTACCCAGTACTTC. It codes for CASSSTLASTQYF. The chain recombines TRBV27 with TRBJ2-5; D uncertain. Germline V gene sequence: CDR1 MNHEY, CDR2 SMNVEV (reference sequence). V dropped 4 bases and J dropped 8 bases, with 14 bases sitting between them. The CDR3 runs 13 residues.

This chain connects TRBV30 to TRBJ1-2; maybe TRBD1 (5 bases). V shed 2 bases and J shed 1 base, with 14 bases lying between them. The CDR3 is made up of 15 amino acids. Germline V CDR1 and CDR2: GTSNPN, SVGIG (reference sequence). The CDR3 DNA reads TGTGCCTGGAGTCCCCGGACAAGGGGTAACTATGGCTACACCTTC. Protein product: CAWSPRTRGNYGYTF. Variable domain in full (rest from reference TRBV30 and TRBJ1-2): SQTIHQWPATLVQPVGSPLSLECTVEGTSNPNLYWYRQAAGRGLQLLFYSVGIGQISSEVPQNLSASRPQDRQFILSSKKLLLSDSGFYLCAWSPRTRGNYGYTFGSGTRLTVV.

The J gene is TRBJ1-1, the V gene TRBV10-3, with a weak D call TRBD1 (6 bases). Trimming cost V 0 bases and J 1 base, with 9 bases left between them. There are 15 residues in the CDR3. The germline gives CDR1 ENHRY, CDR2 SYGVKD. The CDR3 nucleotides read TGTGCCATCAGTGAGTCAGCGGGGGCGAACACTGAAGCTTTCTTT. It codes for CAISESAGANTEAFF.

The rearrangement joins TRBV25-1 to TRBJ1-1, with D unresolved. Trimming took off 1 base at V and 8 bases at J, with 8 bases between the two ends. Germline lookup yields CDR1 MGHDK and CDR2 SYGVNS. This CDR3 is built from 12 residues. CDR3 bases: TGTGCCAGCAGTGAATGGGAAGGGGAAGCTTTCTTT. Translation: CASSEWEGEAFF.

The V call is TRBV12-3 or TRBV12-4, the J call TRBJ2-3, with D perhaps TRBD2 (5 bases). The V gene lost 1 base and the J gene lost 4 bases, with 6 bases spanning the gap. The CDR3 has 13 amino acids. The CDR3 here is CASSLDGADTQYF. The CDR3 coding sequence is TGTGCCAGCAGTTTAGACGGGGCAGATACGCAGTATTTT.

The CDR3 DNA reads as TGTGCCAGCAGTGTCTACAATGAGCAGTTCTTC. Translated, it gives CASSVYNEQFF. The genes are TRBV6-6 and TRBJ2-1, with no clear D. V lost 5 bases and J 3 bases, leaving 2 bases between the germline ends. CDR1 MNHNY and CDR2 SVGAGI come from the germline V gene (reference sequence). The length of the CDR3 is 11 residues.

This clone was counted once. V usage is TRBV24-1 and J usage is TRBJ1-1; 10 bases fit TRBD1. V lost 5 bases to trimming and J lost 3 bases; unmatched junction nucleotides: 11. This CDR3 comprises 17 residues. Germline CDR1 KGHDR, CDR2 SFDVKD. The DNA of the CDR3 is TGTGCCACCAGTGGTTCCCGGGACAGGGGCGGTGACACTGAAGCTTTCTTT. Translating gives CATSGSRDRGGDTEAFF.

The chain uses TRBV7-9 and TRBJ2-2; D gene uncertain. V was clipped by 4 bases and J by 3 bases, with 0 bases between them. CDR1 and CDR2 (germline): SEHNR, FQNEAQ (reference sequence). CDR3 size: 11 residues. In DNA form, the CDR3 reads TGTGCCAGCAGCTACACCGGGGAGCTGTTTTTT. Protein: CASSYTGELFF.

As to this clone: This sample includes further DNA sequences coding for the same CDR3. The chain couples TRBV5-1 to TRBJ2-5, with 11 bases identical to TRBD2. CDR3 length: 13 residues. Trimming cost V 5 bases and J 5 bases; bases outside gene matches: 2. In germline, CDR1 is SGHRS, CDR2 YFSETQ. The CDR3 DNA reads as TGCGCCAGCAGTCTAGCGGGGGGCGAGACCCAGTACTTC. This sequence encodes CASSLAGGETQYF. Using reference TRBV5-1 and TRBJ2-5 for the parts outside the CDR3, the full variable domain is KAGVTQTPRYLIKTRGQQVTLSCSPISGHRSVSWYQQTPGQGLQFLFEYFSETQRNKGNFPGRFSGRQFSNSRSEMNVSTLELGDSALYLCASSLAGGETQYFGPGTRLLVL.

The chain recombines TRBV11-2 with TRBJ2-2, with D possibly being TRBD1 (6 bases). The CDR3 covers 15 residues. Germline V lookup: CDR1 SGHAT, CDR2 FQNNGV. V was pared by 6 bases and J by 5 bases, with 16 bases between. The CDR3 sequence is CASRRLQGRTGELFF. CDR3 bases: TGTGCCAGCAGGCGTCTACAGGGAAGGACCGGGGAGCTGTTTTTT.

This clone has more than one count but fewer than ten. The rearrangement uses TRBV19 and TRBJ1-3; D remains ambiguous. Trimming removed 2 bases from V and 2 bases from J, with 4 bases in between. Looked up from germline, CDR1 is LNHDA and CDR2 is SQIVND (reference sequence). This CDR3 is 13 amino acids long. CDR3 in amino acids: CASSIQAGNTIYF. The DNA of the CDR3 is TGTGCCAGTAGTATACAGGCTGGAAACACCATATATTTT. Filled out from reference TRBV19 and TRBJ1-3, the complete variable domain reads DGGITQSPKYLFRKEGQNVTLSCEQNLNHDAMYWYRQDPGQGLRLIYYSQIVNDFQKGDIAEGYSVSREKKESFPLTVTSAQKNPTAFYLCASSIQAGNTIYFGEGSWLTVV.

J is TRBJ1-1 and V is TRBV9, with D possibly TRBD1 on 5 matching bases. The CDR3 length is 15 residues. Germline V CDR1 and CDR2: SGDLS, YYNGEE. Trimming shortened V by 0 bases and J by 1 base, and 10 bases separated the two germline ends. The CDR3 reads CASSVVGPSNTEAFF. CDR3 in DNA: TGTGCCAGCAGCGTAGTGGGACCCTCGAACACTGAAGCTTTCTTT.

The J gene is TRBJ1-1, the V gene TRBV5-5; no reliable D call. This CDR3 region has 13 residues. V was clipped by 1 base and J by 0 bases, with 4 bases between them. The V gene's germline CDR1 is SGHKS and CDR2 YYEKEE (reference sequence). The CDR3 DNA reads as TGTGCCAGCAGCTTGTTGATGAACACTGAAGCTTTCTTT. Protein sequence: CASSLLMNTEAFF.

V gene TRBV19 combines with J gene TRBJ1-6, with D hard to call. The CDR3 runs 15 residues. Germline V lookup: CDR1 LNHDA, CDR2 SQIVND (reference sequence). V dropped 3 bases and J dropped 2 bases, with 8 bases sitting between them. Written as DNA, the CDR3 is TGTGCCAGTAGTATCGCCGCCCCCTATAATTCACCCCTCCACTTT. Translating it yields CASSIAAPYNSPLHF.

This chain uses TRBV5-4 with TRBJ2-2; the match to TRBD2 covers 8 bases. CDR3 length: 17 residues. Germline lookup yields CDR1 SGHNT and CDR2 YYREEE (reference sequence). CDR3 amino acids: CPRSLEGRGAETGELFF. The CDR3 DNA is TGTCCCCGCAGCTTGGAGGGGCGGGGGGCGGAAACCGGGGAGCTGTTTTTT.

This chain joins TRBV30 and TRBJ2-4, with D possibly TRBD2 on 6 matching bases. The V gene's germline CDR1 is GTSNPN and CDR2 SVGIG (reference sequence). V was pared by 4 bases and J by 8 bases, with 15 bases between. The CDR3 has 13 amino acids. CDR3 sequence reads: CAWTRGYVDIQYF. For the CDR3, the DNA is TGTGCCTGGACCCGGGGGTATGTGGACATTCAGTACTTC.

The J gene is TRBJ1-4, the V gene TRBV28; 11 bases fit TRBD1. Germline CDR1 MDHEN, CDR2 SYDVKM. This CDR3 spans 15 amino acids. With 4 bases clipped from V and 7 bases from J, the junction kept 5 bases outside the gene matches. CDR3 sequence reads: CASSSSGTGGEKLFF. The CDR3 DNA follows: TGTGCCAGCAGTTCCTCCGGGACAGGGGGTGAAAAACTGTTTTTT.

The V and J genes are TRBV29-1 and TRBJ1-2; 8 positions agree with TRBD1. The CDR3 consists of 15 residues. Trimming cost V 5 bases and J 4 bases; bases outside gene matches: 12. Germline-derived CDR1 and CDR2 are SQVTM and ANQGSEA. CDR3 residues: CSVLLPGGQVYGYTF. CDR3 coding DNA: TGCAGCGTTCTTCTTCCGGGGGGACAGGTCTATGGCTACACCTTC.

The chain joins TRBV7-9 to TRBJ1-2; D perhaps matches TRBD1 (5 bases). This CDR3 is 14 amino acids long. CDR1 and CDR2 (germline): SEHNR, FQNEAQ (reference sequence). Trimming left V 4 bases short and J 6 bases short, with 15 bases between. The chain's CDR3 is CASSSGPGRDGYTF. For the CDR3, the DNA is TGTGCCAGCAGCTCGGGGCCAGGGAGGGATGGCTACACCTTC.

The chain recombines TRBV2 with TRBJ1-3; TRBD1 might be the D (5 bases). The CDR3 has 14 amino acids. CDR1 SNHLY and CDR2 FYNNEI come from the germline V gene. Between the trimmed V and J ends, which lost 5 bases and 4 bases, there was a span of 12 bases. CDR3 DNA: TGTGCCAGCAGTTCGGGGACGGACGGAAACACCATATATTTT. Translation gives CASSSGTDGNTIYF. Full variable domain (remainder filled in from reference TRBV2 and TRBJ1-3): EPEVTQTPSHQVTQMGQEVILRCVPISNHLYFYWYRQILGQKVEFLVSFYNNEISEKSEIFDDQFSVERPDGSNFTLKIRSTKLEDSAMYFCASSSGTDGNTIYFGEGSWLTVV.

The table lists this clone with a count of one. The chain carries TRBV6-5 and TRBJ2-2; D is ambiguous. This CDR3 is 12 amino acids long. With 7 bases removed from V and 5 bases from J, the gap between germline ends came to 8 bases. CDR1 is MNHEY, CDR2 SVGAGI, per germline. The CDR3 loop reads CASTTPTGELFF. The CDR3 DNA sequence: TGTGCCAGCACCACACCAACCGGGGAGCTGTTTTTT.

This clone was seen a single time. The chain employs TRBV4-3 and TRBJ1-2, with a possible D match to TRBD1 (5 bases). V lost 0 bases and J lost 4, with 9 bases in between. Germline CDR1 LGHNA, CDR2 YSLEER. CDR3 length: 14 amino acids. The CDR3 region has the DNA TGCGCCAGCAGCCAAGACCCCGGGGCCTATGGCTACACCTTC. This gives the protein CASSQDPGAYGYTF.

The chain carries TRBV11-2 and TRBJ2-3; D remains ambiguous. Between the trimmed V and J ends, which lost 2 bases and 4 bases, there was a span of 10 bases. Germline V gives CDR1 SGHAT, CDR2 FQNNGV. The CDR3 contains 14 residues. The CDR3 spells CASSLSFRSDTQYF. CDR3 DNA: TGTGCCAGCAGCTTAAGTTTCCGTTCAGATACGCAGTATTTT. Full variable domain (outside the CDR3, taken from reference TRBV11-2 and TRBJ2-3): EAGVAQSPRYKIIEKRQSVAFWCNPISGHATLYWYQQILGQGPKLLIQFQNNGVVDDSQLPKDRFSAERLKGVDSTLKIQPAKLEDSAVYLCASSLSFRSDTQYFGPGTRLTVL.